This T cell receptor (beta chain) originates from a study of Ad26.COV2.S vaccination and SARS-CoV-2 variants. For the study at large: Each vaccinee took Ad26.COV2.S intramuscularly, once or twice 56 days apart.

The repertoire was sequenced with immunoSEQ multiplex PCR; TCRdb's copy has only in-frame clones and lacks some. The top ten clones hold just over 2.5% of a sample with hundreds of thousands of clones, approximately 89% of them seen once. The sample's treatment: around 19 received Ad26.COV2.S at low or high dose, single or two shots; 5 received placebo; per-sample allocation not given. At day 63 after the first vaccine or placebo injection, samples were drawn. What was given as vaccine was an Ad26 vector encoding Wuhan-strain SARS-CoV-2 spike. The input for sequencing was peripheral blood, taken in a trial of Ad26.COV2.S vaccine versus placebo. The clonotype was recovered from a person between 18 and 59 years old who received the Ad26.COV2.S COVID-19 vaccine or a placebo.

CDR3 DNA sequence: TGTGCCAGCAGCCAAGGGTCTCCAGAGTATGGCTACACCTTC. It specifies CASSQGSPEYGYTF. V usage is TRBV3-1 (or the pseudogene TRBV3-2) and J usage is TRBJ1-2, with D unclear. Germline loops: CDR1 LGHDT, CDR2 YNNKEL (reference sequence). Trimming took 1 base from V and 5 from J, leaving 11 bases between them. There are 14 residues in the CDR3.